This T cell receptor (beta chain) stems from a study of technical replicates of blood from a handful of donors. Germline CDR1 reads SQVTM; CDR2 reads ANQGSEA. The CDR3 contains 15 residues. The V gene end was trimmed by 8 bases and the J gene end by 6 bases; junction bases not matched to a gene: 12. TCRdb's table, derived via immunoSEQ multiplex PCR, lists solely in-frame clones and lacks some. The sample lists over 55,000 clones; approximately 83% were seen once. This chain links TRBV29-1 with TRBJ2-3; 12 bases fit TRBD2. The sequenced material came from PBMCs. This clonotype was sampled from a human donor in good health. Some clones in this sample may be carry-over from other donors' samples. CDR3 loop: CSTRTSGTERDTQYF. CDR3 bases: TGCAGCACAAGGACTAGCGGGACGGAGAGGGATACGCAGTATTTT.